This T cell receptor beta chain was found in a study of blood T cell repertoires in COVID-19. Study-level information: Donors in the United States, Italy and Spain gave samples during acute or convalescent COVID-19. PBMCs, B-cell-depleted T cells, or T cells were the source of the cDNA or gDNA that made up the material.

Per the original methods: Amplification with reference gene primers provided the estimates of nucleated cell counts. The protocol was immunoSEQ multiplex PCR, while the TCRdb copy is restricted to in-frame clones and leaves out a portion. That table furnishes V, J and clone size, whereas the DNA furnished D and trimming. The table includes about 94,000 clones, under 90% detected once. This clone was seen once. Germline V CDR1 and CDR2: LNHDA, SQIVND (reference sequence). Germline trimming cut 5 bases from V and 3 bases from J; bases unmatched to any gene: 6. The CDR3 runs to 15 residues. This TCR was sampled from a human donor in a cohort sampled during active COVID-19. The chain has TRBV19 and TRBJ2-7, with 11 bases lining up with TRBD1. Sequenced material: peripheral blood. The chain's CDR3 is CASSSSGTGGYEQYF. The DNA for the CDR3 is TGTGCCAGTAGTTCGTCCGGGACAGGGGGCTACGAGCAGTACTTC.